The rows below give T cell receptor beta chains drawn from one sample of a study of Tregs in tolerant kidney transplant recipients. TCRdb keeps only in-frame clones here, not all; method: immunoSEQ multiplex PCR. The sample consists of around 50,000 clones, around 80% of them appearing once. Input material: CD4+ T cells from blood. Receptors were obtained from a human donor in good health. Each CDR3 is given with its conserved first and last residue. A D gene is named only where the DNA matches it firmly. Clone size appears in some rows only: once, few, many, or a class for an expanded clone.

V gene: TRBV4-1
clone size: NA
CDR3 length: 16
D gene: NA
J gene: TRBJ2-5
CDR3 protein: CASSQRATGRGETQYF
CDR3 DNA: TGCGCCAGCAGCCAACGTGCGACAGGGAGGGGAGAGACCCAGTACTTC

V gene: TRBV4-2
clone size: NA
CDR3 length: 15
D gene: NA
J gene: TRBJ1-1
CDR3 protein: CASSQSGLSNTEAFF
CDR3 DNA: TGTGCCAGCAGCCAATCGGGGCTCTCGAACACTGAAGCTTTCTTT

V gene: TRBV29-1
clone size: NA
CDR3 length: 15
D gene: TRBD2
J gene: TRBJ2-5
CDR3 protein: CSVLKGTSHQETQYF
CDR3 DNA: TGCAGCGTCCTAAAGGGGACTAGCCACCAAGAGACCCAGTACTTC

V gene: TRBV5-4
clone size: NA
CDR3 length: 16
D gene: TRBD2
J gene: TRBJ2-3
CDR3 protein: CASSHPGRAGTDTQYF
CDR3 DNA: TGTGCCAGCAGCCACCCAGGGAGGGCAGGCACAGATACGCAGTATTTT

V gene: TRBV19
clone size: NA
CDR3 length: 11
D gene: NA
J gene: TRBJ1-1
CDR3 protein: CASSIAQKAFF
CDR3 DNA: TGTGCCAGTAGTATAGCACAGAAAGCTTTCTTT

V gene: TRBV7-9
clone size: NA
CDR3 length: 17
D gene: TRBD1
J gene: TRBJ1-1
CDR3 protein: CASSHRQGLRMNTEAFF
CDR3 DNA: TGTGCCAGCAGCCATCGACAGGGGCTTCGAATGAACACTGAAGCTTTCTTT

V gene: TRBV5-1
clone size: once
CDR3 length: 14
D gene: NA
J gene: TRBJ2-7
CDR3 protein: CASSWILQGGEQYF
CDR3 DNA: TGCGCCAGCAGCTGGATTCTACAGGGCGGGGAGCAGTACTTC

V gene: TRBV11-2
clone size: NA
CDR3 length: 13
D gene: NA
J gene: TRBJ2-1
CDR3 protein: CASSSTGYNEQFF
CDR3 DNA: TGTGCCAGCAGCTCCACCGGGTACAATGAGCAGTTCTTC

V gene: TRBV14
clone size: NA
CDR3 length: 16
D gene: TRBD1
J gene: TRBJ1-6
CDR3 protein: CASSLRQGTGNSPLHF
CDR3 DNA: TGTGCCAGCAGCCTGCGACAGGGTACGGGGAATTCACCCCTCCACTTT

V gene: TRBV4-1
clone size: NA
CDR3 length: 18
D gene: TRBD1
J gene: TRBJ1-4
CDR3 protein: CASSRTGRQGLANEKLFF
CDR3 DNA: TGCGCCAGCAGCCGGACGGGGAGACAGGGATTGGCTAATGAAAAACTGTTTTTT

V gene: TRBV30
clone size: NA
CDR3 length: 13
D gene: TRBD1
J gene: TRBJ1-4
CDR3 protein: CAWTAPGGRKLFF
CDR3 DNA: TGTGCCTGGACTGCCCCAGGGGGTAGAAAACTGTTTTTT

V gene: TRBV5-1
clone size: NA
CDR3 length: 14
D gene: NA
J gene: TRBJ1-4
CDR3 protein: CASSPEASNEKLFF
CDR3 DNA: TGCGCCAGCAGTCCGGAGGCCTCTAATGAAAAACTGTTTTTT

V gene: TRBV7-2
clone size: NA
CDR3 length: 13
D gene: TRBD1
J gene: TRBJ2-5
CDR3 protein: CASRGQVQETQYF
CDR3 DNA: TGTGCCAGCAGGGGACAGGTCCAAGAGACCCAGTACTTC

V gene: TRBV7-2
clone size: NA
CDR3 length: 15
D gene: NA
J gene: TRBJ2-7
CDR3 protein: CASSLLRGLSYEQYF
CDR3 DNA: TGTGCCAGCAGCTTACTCAGGGGCCTATCCTACGAGCAGTACTTC

V gene: TRBV5-1
clone size: few
CDR3 length: 12
D gene: NA
J gene: TRBJ2-2
CDR3 protein: CASSLPPGELFF
CDR3 DNA: TGCGCCAGCAGCTTACCCCCCGGGGAGCTGTTTTTT

V gene: TRBV15
clone size: NA
CDR3 length: 16
D gene: TRBD1
J gene: TRBJ2-3
CDR3 protein: CATSRRPGGRGDTQYF
CDR3 DNA: TGTGCCACCAGCAGACGCCCAGGGGGCCGGGGAGATACGCAGTATTTT

V gene: TRBV11-3
clone size: NA
CDR3 length: 13
D gene: NA
J gene: TRBJ2-3
CDR3 protein: CASSLGGSGTQYF
CDR3 DNA: TGTGCCAGCAGCTTAGGGGGTAGCGGAACGCAGTATTTT

V gene: TRBV29-1
clone size: NA
CDR3 length: 13
D gene: TRBD1
J gene: TRBJ1-2
CDR3 protein: CSVEDTSGGGYTF
CDR3 DNA: TGCAGCGTTGAAGATACGTCAGGGGGCGGCTACACCTTC

V gene: TRBV5-1
clone size: NA
CDR3 length: 18
D gene: TRBD2
J gene: TRBJ2-5
CDR3 protein: CASSLAPLAGGNEETQYF
CDR3 DNA: TGCGCCAGCAGCTTGGCACCCCTAGCGGGGGGGAACGAAGAGACCCAGTACTTC

V gene: TRBV7-9
clone size: NA
CDR3 length: 13
D gene: NA
J gene: TRBJ1-5
CDR3 protein: CASSSVGNQPQHF
CDR3 DNA: TGTGCCAGCAGCTCCGTGGGGAATCAGCCCCAGCATTTT

V gene: TRBV4-3
clone size: NA
CDR3 length: 15
D gene: NA
J gene: TRBJ1-4
CDR3 protein: CASSHRSATNEKLFF
CDR3 DNA: TGCGCCAGCAGCCATCGGTCGGCGACTAATGAAAAACTGTTTTTT

V gene: TRBV30
clone size: once
CDR3 length: 14
D gene: NA
J gene: TRBJ2-7
CDR3 protein: CAWSVRGTWRQQYF
CDR3 DNA: TGTGCCTGGAGTGTTCGGGGCACCTGGCGACAGCAGTACTTC

V gene: TRBV7-3
clone size: NA
CDR3 length: 13
D gene: NA
J gene: TRBJ1-5
CDR3 protein: CASSLNRGQPQHF
CDR3 DNA: TGTGCCAGCAGCTTAAACCGGGGACAGCCCCAGCATTTT

V gene: TRBV30
clone size: NA
CDR3 length: 16
D gene: NA
J gene: TRBJ2-6
CDR3 protein: CAWSVLDRQGANVLTF
CDR3 DNA: TGTGCCTGGAGTGTATTGGATCGCCAAGGGGCCAACGTCCTGACTTTC

V gene: TRBV9
clone size: NA
CDR3 length: 17
D gene: TRBD1
J gene: TRBJ1-3
CDR3 protein: CASSVATGDLSGNTIYF
CDR3 DNA: TGTGCCAGCAGCGTAGCGACAGGGGACCTCTCTGGAAACACCATATATTTT

V gene: TRBV7-9
clone size: NA
CDR3 length: 14
D gene: NA
J gene: TRBJ1-1
CDR3 protein: CASSPSAGFAEAFF
CDR3 DNA: TGTGCCAGCAGCCCGAGTGCCGGGTTCGCTGAAGCTTTCTTT

V gene: TRBV11-3
clone size: NA
CDR3 length: 20
D gene: NA
J gene: TRBJ1-4
CDR3 protein: CASSPPLSRVGKSTNEKLFF
CDR3 DNA: TGTGCCAGCAGCCCACCACTCTCCAGGGTGGGAAAATCAACTAATGAAAAACTGTTTTTT

V gene: TRBV9
clone size: NA
CDR3 length: 18
D gene: TRBD2
J gene: TRBJ2-2
CDR3 protein: CASSAQTSGDTNTGELFF
CDR3 DNA: TGTGCCAGCAGCGCCCAGACTAGCGGGGACACGAACACCGGGGAGCTGTTTTTT

V gene: TRBV29-1
clone size: NA
CDR3 length: 16
D gene: TRBD2
J gene: TRBJ2-3
CDR3 protein: CSVATPRGGITDTQYF
CDR3 DNA: TGCAGCGTTGCGACGCCCCGGGGGGGCATTACAGATACGCAGTATTTT